Listed below are T cell receptor beta chains from one sample, sequenced in a study of cytomegalovirus exposure and HLA in healthy donors. Sequencing used immunoSEQ multiplex PCR; TCRdb keeps in-frame clones, though not all of them. The profile covers under 200,000 clones, with approximately 81% appearing a single time and 3.8% taken by the ten largest. The sample consisted of PBMCs. The source is a man aged 50-59 years in good health and CMV-seronegative. CDR3s include the opening cysteine and the closing phenylalanine or tryptophan. A D gene is named only where the DNA matches it firmly. Clone sizes are given selectively: once, few, many, or a class where the clone is expanded.

clone_size	d_call	v_call	j_call	cdr3_nt	cdr3_aa
once	NA	TRBV27	TRBJ2-5	TGTGCCAGCAGTTTATTCAGTAGGGGTAAGATAGAGACCCAGTACTTC	CASSLFSRGKIETQYF
once	TRBD1	TRBV30	TRBJ1-3	TGTGCCTGGAGTCCCGCTCAGGGGGGATCTGGAAACACCATATATTTT	CAWSPAQGGSGNTIYF
NA	TRBD2	TRBV10-1	TRBJ2-1	TGCGCCAGCAGTGAGTCTAGCGGGGGCTCCTACAATGAGCAGTTCTTC	CASSESSGGSYNEQFF
NA	NA	TRBV5-1	TRBJ2-1	TGCGCCAGCAGCTTGTTGGGCTACGACACCCACAATGAGCAGTTCTTC	CASSLLGYDTHNEQFF
NA	TRBD2	TRBV19	TRBJ2-1	TGTGCCAGTAGCCTAGCGGGGGGGCCGCAAAATGAGCAGTTCTTC	CASSLAGGPQNEQFF
NA	TRBD1	TRBV7-3	TRBJ2-5	TGTGCCAGCAGCCGGGACAGGCAAGAGACCCAGTACTTC	CASSRDRQETQYF
NA	NA	TRBV19	TRBJ1-1	TGTGCCAGTAGTATAAACAAGAACACTGAAGCTTTCTTT	CASSINKNTEAFF
NA	NA	TRBV6-1	TRBJ1-3	TGTGCCATACAGGCCTCCTCTGGAAACACCATATATTTT	CAIQASSGNTIYF
few	NA	TRBV4-1	TRBJ2-3	TGCGCCAGCAGCCCGGCGGCTATCTATACAGATACGCAGTATTTT	CASSPAAIYTDTQYF
NA	NA	TRBV11-2	TRBJ2-7	TGTGCCAGCAGCTCAGAAGGAGGCGAGCAGTACTTC	CASSSEGGEQYF
NA	TRBD2	TRBV7-8	TRBJ2-6	TGTGCCAGCAGCTTCCCCCGAAATAGCGGGGGGGCCGGGGCCAACGTCCTGACTTTC	CASSFPRNSGGAGANVLTF
NA	TRBD1	TRBV18	TRBJ1-2	TGTGCCAGCTCCCGGGACAGATATGGCTACACCTTC	CASSRDRYGYTF
NA	NA	TRBV28	TRBJ2-3	TGTGCCAGCAGTTTAATAAACTTTAGCACAGATACGCAGTATTTT	CASSLINFSTDTQYF
NA	TRBD1	TRBV7-9	TRBJ2-2	TGTTCCAGCAGCTCAGGGGACAGAATAATGAACACCGGGGAGCTGTTTTTT	CSSSSGDRIMNTGELFF
NA	TRBD1	TRBV5-5	TRBJ1-4	TGTGCCAGCAGCTTGCAGCCAGGGGGAGGAAGCGAAAAACTGTTTTTT	CASSLQPGGGSEKLFF
NA	TRBD2	TRBV5-4	TRBJ2-3	TGTGCCAGCAGCTTGGAGACTAGCAGAGATACGCAGTATTTT	CASSLETSRDTQYF
NA	TRBD1	TRBV5-1	TRBJ2-2	TGCGCCAGCAGCGAGGCCGGGACAGGGGCCGGGGAGCTGTTTTTT	CASSEAGTGAGELFF
once	NA	TRBV6-5	TRBJ1-2	TGTGCCAGCAGTAAACCCGGGTCTACGGGCTATGGCTACACCTTC	CASSKPGSTGYGYTF
NA	NA	TRBV14	TRBJ1-1	TGTGCCAGCAGCCACGAATGGCAGGGGCGAGCTTTCTTT	CASSHEWQGRAFF